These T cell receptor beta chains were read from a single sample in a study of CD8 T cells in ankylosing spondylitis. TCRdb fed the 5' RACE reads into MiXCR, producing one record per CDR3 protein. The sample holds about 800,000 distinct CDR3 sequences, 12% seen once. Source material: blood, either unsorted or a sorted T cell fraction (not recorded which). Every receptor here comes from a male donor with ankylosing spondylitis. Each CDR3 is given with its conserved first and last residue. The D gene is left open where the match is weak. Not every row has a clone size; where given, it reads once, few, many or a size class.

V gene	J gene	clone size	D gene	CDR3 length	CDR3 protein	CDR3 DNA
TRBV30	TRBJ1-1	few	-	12	CACTRGGRKAFF	TGTGCCTGTACCCGTGGGGGGCGGAAAGCTTTCTTT
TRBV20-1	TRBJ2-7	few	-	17	CSARGVRGFPTSYEQYF	TGCAGTGCTAGAGGGGTCAGGGGATTCCCTACCTCCTACGAGCAGTACTTC
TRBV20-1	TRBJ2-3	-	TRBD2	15	CSALTSGRFTDTQYF	TGCAGTGCCCTGACTAGCGGGAGATTTACAGATACGCAGTATTTT
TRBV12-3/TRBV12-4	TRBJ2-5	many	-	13	CASSFGPGETQYF	TGTGCCAGCAGTTTCGGTCCCGGGGAGACCCAGTACTTC
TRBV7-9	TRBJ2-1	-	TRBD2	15	CASSAGLAEINEQFF	TGTGCCAGCAGCGCAGGACTAGCGGAAATCAATGAGCAGTTCTTC
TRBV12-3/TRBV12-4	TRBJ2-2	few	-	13	CASSGGRSGELFF	TGTGCCAGCAGTGGTGGGAGATCCGGGGAGCTGTTTTTT
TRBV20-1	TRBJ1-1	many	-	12	CSARTPDTEAFF	TGCAGTGCTAGAACTCCCGACACTGAAGCTTTCTTT
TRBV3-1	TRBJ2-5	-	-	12	CASSQEAETQYF	TGTGCCAGCAGCCAAGAAGCTGAGACCCAGTACTTC
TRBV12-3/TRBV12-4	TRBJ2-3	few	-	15	CASSLSSEGTDTQYF	TGTGCCAGCAGCCTTTCGAGCGAGGGGACAGATACGCAGTATTTT
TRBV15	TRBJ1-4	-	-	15	CATSREPGRDEKLFF	TGTGCCACCAGCAGAGAGCCAGGTAGAGACGAAAAACTGTTTTTT
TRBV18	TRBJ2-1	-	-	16	CASSPPGRSSYNEQFF	TGTGCCAGCTCACCACCGGGACGTAGCTCCTACAATGAGCAGTTCTTC
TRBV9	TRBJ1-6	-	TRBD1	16	CASSFTGDEYNSPLHF	TGTGCCAGCAGCTTCACAGGGGACGAGTATAATTCACCCCTCCACTTT
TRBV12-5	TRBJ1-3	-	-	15	CASGLLGPSGNTIYF	TGTGCTAGTGGTTTGTTAGGGCCCTCTGGAAACACCATATATTTT
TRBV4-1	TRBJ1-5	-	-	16	CASSQDGGQGYQPQHF	TGCGCCAGCAGCCAAGATGGCGGGCAGGGCTATCAGCCCCAGCATTTT
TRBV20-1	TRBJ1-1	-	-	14	CSARWSQLNTEAFF	TGCAGTGCTAGATGGTCTCAGTTGAACACTGAAGCTTTCTTT
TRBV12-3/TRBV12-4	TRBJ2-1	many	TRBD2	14	CASSRLAGGLEQFF	TGTGCCAGCAGCCGACTAGCGGGAGGCCTAGAGCAGTTCTTC
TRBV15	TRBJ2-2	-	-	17	CATSSLGQGDMTGELFF	TGTGCCACCAGCAGTCTCGGGCAGGGTGATATGACCGGGGAGCTGTTTTTT
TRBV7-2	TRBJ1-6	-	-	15	CASSIVTGANSPLHF	TGTGCCAGCAGCATAGTGACAGGAGCTAATTCACCCCTCCACTTT
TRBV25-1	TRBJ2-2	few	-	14	CASSEVGETGELFF	TGTGCCAGCAGTGAAGTTGGGGAGACCGGGGAGCTGTTTTTT
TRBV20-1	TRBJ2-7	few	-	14	CSARTQGGVEEQYF	TGCAGTGCTAGAACTCAGGGTGGGGTAGAGGAGCAGTACTTC
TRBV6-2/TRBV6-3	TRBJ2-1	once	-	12	CASSYPDNEQFF	TGTGCCAGCAGTTACCCGGACAATGAGCAGTTCTTC
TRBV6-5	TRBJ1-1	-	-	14	CASSYTRAGTEAFF	TGTGCCAGCAGTTACACCAGGGCTGGCACTGAAGCTTTCTTT
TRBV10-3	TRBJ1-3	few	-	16	CAIRVGSGISGNTIYF	TGTGCCATCAGGGTTGGGTCTGGGATCTCTGGAAACACCATATATTTT
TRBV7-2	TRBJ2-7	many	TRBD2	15	CASSQGLAGTYEQYF	TGTGCCAGCAGCCAGGGACTAGCGGGAACCTACGAGCAGTACTTC
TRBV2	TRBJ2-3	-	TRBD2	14	CASRASGGRDTQYF	TGTGCCAGCAGAGCTAGCGGGGGACGGGATACGCAGTATTTT
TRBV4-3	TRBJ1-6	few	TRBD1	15	CASSLRQGANSPLHF	TGCGCCAGCAGCCTTAGACAGGGGGCCAATTCACCCCTCCACTTT
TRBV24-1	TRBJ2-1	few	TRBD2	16	CATSDPSGRALNEQFF	TGTGCCACCAGTGACCCTAGCGGGAGGGCCCTCAATGAGCAGTTCTTC
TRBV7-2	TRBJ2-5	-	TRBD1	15	CASSLVTGGTQTQYF	TGTGCCAGCAGCTTAGTGACAGGGGGTACTCAGACCCAGTACTTC
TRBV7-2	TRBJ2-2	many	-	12	CASSRQSGELFF	TGTGCCAGCAGCCGACAATCCGGGGAGCTGTTTTTT
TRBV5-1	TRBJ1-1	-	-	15	CASSRELTVNTEAFF	TGCGCCAGCAGCCGGGAACTTACAGTGAACACTGAAGCTTTCTTT
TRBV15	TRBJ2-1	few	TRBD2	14	CATSRPIAGDEQFF	TGTGCCACCAGCAGACCAATAGCGGGGGATGAGCAGTTCTTC
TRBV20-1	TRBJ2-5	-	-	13	CSARDHRMETQYF	TGCAGTGCTAGAGATCACAGGATGGAGACCCAGTACTTC
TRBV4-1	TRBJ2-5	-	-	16	CASSQPTEPSQETQYF	TGCGCCAGCAGCCAACCCACAGAACCGAGCCAAGAGACCCAGTACTTC
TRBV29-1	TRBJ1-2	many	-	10	CSSGGPGYTF	TGCAGCAGCGGGGGGCCTGGCTACACCTTC
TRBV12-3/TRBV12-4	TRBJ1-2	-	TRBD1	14	CASRISGGNYGYTF	TGTGCCAGCAGAATCTCAGGGGGAAATTATGGCTACACCTTC
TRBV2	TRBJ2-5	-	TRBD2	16	CASSGGLAGRQETQYF	TGTGCCAGCAGTGGGGGACTAGCGGGACGCCAAGAGACCCAGTACTTC
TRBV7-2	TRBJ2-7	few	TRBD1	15	CASSSDRGRNYEQYF	TGTGCCAGCAGCTCCGACAGGGGGCGCAACTACGAGCAGTACTTC
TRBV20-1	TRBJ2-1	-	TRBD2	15	CSARERENSYNEQFF	TGCAGTGCAAGAGAGCGGGAGAATTCCTACAATGAGCAGTTCTTC
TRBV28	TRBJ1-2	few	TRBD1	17	CASSFNPTQDRTYGYTF	TGTGCCAGCAGTTTTAACCCGACCCAGGACAGGACGTATGGCTACACCTTC
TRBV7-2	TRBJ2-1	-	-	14	CASSPEEFRNEQFF	TGTGCCAGCAGCCCCGAAGAGTTTAGAAATGAGCAGTTCTTC
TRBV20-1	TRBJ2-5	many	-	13	CSAPLGGGETQYF	TGCAGTGCCCCCCTCGGGGGCGGGGAGACCCAGTACTTC
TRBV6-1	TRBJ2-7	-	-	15	CASSEARGSSYEQYF	TGTGCCAGCAGTGAAGCCCGAGGGAGCTCCTACGAGCAGTACTTC
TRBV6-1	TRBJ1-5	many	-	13	CASSRQVNQPQHF	TGTGCCAGCAGCCGACAGGTAAATCAGCCCCAGCATTTT
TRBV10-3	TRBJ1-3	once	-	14	CAISQVGAGNTIYF	TGTGCCATCAGCCAGGTCGGAGCTGGAAACACCATATATTTT
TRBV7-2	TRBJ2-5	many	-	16	CASSLLGGTPQETQYF	TGTGCCAGCAGCCTACTAGGGGGGACTCCGCAAGAGACCCAGTACTTC
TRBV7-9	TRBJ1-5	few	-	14	CASSFSGPNQPQHF	TGTGCCAGCAGCTTTTCAGGTCCCAATCAGCCCCAGCATTTT
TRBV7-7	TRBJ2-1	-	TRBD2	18	CASSRMGTSGSLHNEQFF	TGTGCTAGCAGCCGGATGGGGACTAGCGGGAGCCTCCACAATGAGCAGTTCTTC
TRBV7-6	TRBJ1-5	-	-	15	CASSLGTYPNQPQHF	TGTGCCAGCAGCTTAGGGACGTATCCCAATCAGCCCCAGCATTTT
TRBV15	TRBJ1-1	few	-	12	CATGRGDTEAFF	TGTGCCACCGGCAGGGGAGATACTGAAGCTTTCTTT
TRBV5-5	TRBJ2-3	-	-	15	CASSLLAQSTDTQYF	TGTGCCAGCAGCTTGCTAGCCCAGAGCACAGATACGCAGTATTTT
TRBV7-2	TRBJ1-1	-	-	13	CASSRAWGAEAFF	TGTGCCAGCAGCCGAGCTTGGGGGGCTGAAGCTTTCTTT
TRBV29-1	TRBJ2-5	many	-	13	CSVQDPGRETQYF	TGCAGCGTTCAGGACCCCGGAAGAGAGACCCAGTACTTC
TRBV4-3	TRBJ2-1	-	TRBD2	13	CASSQDRGTSKFF	TGCGCCAGCAGCCAAGATCGGGGGACTAGCAAGTTCTTC